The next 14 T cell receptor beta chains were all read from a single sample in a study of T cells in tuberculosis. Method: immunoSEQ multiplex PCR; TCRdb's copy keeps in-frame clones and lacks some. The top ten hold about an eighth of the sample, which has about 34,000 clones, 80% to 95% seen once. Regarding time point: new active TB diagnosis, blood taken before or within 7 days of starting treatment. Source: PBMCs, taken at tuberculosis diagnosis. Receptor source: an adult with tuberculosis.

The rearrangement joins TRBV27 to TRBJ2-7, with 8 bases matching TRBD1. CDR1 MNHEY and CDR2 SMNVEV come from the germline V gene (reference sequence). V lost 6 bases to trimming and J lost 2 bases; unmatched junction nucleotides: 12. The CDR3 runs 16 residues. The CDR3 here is CASRDPGTGGPYEQYF. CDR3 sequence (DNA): TGTGCCAGCAGGGACCCTGGGACAGGCGGGCCCTACGAGCAGTACTTC.

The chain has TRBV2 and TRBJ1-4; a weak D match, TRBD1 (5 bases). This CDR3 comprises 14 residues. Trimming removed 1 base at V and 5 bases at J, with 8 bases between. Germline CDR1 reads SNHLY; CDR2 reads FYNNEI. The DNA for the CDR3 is TGTGCCAGCAGTGAAGGACAGCTCAATGAAAAACTGTTTTTT. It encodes CASSEGQLNEKLFF.

CDR3 loop: CATGQTYEQYF. CDR3 bases: TGTGCCACGGGACAGACCTACGAGCAGTACTTC. The rearrangement links TRBV19 to TRBJ2-7; TRBD1 agrees at 7 bases. Germline-derived CDR1 and CDR2 are LNHDA and SQIVND (reference sequence). The CDR3 extends over 11 amino acids. The junction had 2 bases not matched to a gene; V was cut back by 10 bases and J by 2 bases.

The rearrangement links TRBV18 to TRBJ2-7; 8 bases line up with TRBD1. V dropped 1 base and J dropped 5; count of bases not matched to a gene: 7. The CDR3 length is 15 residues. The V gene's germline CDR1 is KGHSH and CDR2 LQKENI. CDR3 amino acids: CASSPQARGRNEQYF. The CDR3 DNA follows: TGTGCCAGCTCACCACAGGCCAGGGGGCGAAACGAGCAGTACTTC.

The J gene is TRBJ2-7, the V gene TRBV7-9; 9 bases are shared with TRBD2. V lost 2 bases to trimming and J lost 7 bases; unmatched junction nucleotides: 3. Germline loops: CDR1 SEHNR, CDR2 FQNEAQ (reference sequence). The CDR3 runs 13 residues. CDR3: CASSLLLAGEQYF. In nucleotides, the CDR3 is TGTGCCAGCAGCTTATTGCTAGCGGGGGAGCAGTACTTC. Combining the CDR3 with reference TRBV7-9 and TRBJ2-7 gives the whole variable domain DTGVSQNPRHKITKRGQNVTFRCDPISEHNRLYWYRQTLGQGPEFLTYFQNEAQLEKSRLLSDRFSAERPKGSFSTLEIQRTEQGDSAMYLCASSLLLAGEQYFGPGTRLTVT.

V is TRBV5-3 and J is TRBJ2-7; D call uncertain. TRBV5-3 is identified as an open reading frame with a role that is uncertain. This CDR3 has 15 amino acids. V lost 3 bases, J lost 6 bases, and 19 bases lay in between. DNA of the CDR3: TGTGCCAGAAGCTCCCTTGGAGCCCCAGTAACCGAGCAGTACTTC. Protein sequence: CARSSLGAPVTEQYF.

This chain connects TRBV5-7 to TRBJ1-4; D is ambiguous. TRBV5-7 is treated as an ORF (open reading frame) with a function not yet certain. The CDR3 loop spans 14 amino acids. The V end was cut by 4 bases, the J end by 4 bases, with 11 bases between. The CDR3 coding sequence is TGTGCCAGCAGCCTGTCAAGCGGTAATGAAAAACTGTTTTTT. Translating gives CASSLSSGNEKLFF.

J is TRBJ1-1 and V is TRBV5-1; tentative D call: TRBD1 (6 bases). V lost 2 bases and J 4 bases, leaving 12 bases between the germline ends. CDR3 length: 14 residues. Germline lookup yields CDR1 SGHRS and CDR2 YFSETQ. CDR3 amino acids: CASSLQGASTEAFF. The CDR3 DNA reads TGCGCCAGCAGCTTACAGGGAGCGAGCACTGAAGCTTTCTTT.

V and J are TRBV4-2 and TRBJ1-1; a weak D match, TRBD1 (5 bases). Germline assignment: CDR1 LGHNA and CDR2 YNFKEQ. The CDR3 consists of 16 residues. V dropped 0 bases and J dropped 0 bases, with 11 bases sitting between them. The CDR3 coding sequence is TGTGCCAGCAGCCAAGATGACCGGGGGATGAACACTGAAGCTTTCTTT. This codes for CASSQDDRGMNTEAFF.

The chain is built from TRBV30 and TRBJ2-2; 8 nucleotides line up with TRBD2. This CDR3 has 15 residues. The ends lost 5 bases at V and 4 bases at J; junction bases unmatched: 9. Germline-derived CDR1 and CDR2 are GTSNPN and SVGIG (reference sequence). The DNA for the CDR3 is TGTGCCTGGCGGAGGCGGGGGGCTTCCACCGGGGAGCTGTTTTTT. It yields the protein CAWRRRGASTGELFF.

DNA for the CDR3: TGTGCCAGCACCCGACAGGAGAACACTGAAGCTTTCTTT. Translation: CASTRQENTEAFF. This chain links TRBV2 with TRBJ1-1; perhaps TRBD1 as D (6 bases). CDR1 and CDR2 (germline): SNHLY, FYNNEI. The CDR3 is 13 amino acids. V shed 7 bases and J shed 1 base, with 10 bases lying between them.

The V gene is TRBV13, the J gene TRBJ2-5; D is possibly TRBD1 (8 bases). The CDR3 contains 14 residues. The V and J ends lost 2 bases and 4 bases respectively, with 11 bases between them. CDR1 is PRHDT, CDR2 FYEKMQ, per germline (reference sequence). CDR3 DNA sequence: TGTGCCAGCAGCTTAACAGGGGGGGGAGAGACCCAGTACTTC. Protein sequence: CASSLTGGGETQYF. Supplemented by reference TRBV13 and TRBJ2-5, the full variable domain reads AAGVIQSPRHLIKEKRETATLKCYPIPRHDTVYWYQQGPGQDPQFLISFYEKMQSDKGSIPDRFSAQQFSDYHSELNMSSLELGDSALYFCASSLTGGGETQYFGPGTRLLVL.

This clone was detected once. The CDR3 DNA sequence: TGTGCCTGGAGCCCTAGAGTCGGCGACACTGAAGCTTTCTTT. Its translation is CAWSPRVGDTEAFF. The V and J genes are TRBV30 and TRBJ1-1; D is undetermined. Germline lookup yields CDR1 GTSNPN and CDR2 SVGIG (reference sequence). The CDR3 runs 14 residues. V lost 3 bases and J 3 bases, leaving 14 bases between the germline ends.

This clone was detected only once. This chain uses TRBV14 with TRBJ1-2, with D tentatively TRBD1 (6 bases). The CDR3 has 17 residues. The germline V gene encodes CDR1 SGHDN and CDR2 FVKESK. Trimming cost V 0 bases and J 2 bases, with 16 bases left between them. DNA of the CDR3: TGTGCCAGCAGCCAAGATCTGGCCGGGGACAAGAACTATGGCTACACCTTC. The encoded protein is CASSQDLAGDKNYGYTF.